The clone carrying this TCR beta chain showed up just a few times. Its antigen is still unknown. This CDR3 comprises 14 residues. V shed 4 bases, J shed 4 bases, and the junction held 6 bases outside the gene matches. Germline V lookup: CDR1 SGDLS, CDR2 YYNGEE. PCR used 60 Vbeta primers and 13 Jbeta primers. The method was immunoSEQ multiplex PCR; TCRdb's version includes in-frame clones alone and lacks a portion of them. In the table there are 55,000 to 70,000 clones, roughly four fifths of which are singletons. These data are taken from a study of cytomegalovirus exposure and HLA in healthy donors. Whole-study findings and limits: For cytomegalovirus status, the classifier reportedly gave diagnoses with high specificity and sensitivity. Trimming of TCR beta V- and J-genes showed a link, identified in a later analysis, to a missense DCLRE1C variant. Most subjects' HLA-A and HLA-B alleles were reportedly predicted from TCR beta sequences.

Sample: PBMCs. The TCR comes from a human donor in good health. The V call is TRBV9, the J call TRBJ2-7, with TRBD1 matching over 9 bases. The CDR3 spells CASSPTTGGYEQYF. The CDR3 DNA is TGTGCCAGCAGCCCCACGACAGGGGGGTACGAGCAGTACTTC.